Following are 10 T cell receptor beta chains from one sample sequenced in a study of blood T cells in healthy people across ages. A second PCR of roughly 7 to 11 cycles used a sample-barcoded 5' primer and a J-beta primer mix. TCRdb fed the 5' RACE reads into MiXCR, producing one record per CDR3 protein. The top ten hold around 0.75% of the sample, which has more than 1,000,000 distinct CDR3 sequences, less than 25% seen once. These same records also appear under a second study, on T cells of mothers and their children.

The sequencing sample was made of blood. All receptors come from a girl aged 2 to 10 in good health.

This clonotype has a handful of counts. In DNA, the CDR3 is TGTGCCAGCAGCCTATACTTGCGGGGGGATCAAGAGACCCAGTACTTC. This codes for CASSLYLRGDQETQYF. The chain couples TRBV7-8 to TRBJ2-5, with 8 bases aligning to TRBD2. V lost 5 bases to trimming and J lost 2 bases; unmatched junction nucleotides: 10. This CDR3 is built from 16 residues. CDR1 and CDR2 from the germline V gene are SGHVS and FQNEAQ.

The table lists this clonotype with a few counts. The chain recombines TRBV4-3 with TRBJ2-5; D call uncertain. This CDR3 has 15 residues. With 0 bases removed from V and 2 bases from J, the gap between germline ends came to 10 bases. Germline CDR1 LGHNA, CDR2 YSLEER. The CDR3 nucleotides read TGCGCCAGCAGCCAAGATCTGACGTCTCAAGAGACCCAGTACTTC. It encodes CASSQDLTSQETQYF.

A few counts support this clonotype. The CDR3 region has the DNA TGTGCCAGCAGTAGGGACGTTGAAGAGACCCAGTACTTC. This codes for CASSRDVEETQYF. The chain has TRBV28 and TRBJ2-5; D may match TRBD1 or TRBD2 (5 bases each). The V and J ends lost 5 bases and 3 bases respectively, with 10 bases between them. The CDR3 has 13 amino acids. The germline V gene has CDR1 MDHEN and CDR2 SYDVKM.

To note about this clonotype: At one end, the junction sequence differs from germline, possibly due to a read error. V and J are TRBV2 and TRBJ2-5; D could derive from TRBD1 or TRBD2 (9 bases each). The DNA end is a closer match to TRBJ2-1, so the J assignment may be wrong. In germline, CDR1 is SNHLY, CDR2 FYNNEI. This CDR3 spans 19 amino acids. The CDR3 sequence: CVSSEWGPQAGGTGNEQFF. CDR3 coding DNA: TGTGTCAGCAGTGAATGGGGACCGCAGGCGGGAGGGACAGGGAATGAGCAGTTCTTC.

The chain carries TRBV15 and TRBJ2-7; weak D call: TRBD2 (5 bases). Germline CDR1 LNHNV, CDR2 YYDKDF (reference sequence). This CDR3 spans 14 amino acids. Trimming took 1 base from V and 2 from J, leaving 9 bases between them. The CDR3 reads CATSRVSGAYEQYF. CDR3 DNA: TGTGCCACCAGCAGAGTAAGCGGAGCCTACGAGCAGTACTTC.

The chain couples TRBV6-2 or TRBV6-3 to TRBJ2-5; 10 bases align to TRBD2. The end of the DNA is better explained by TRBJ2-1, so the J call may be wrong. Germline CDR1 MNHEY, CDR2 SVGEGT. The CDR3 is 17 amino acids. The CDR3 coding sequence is TGTGCCAGCAGTTATCCCACTAGCGGGGACTCCTACAATGAGCAGTTCTTC. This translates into CASSYPTSGDSYNEQFF.

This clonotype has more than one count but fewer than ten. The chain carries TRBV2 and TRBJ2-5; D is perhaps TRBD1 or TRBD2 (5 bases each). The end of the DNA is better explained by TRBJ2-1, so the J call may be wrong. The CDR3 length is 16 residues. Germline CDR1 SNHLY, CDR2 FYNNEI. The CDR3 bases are TGTGCCAGAACTACCTCCGGGATAGGGACGCTCAATGAGCAGTTCTTC. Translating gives CARTTSGIGTLNEQFF.

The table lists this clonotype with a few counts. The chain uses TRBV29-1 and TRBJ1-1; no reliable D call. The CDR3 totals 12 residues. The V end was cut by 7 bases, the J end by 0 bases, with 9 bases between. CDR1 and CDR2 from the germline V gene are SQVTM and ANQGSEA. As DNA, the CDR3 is TGCAGCGCCACTAAAATGAACACTGAAGCTTTCTTT. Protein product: CSATKMNTEAFF. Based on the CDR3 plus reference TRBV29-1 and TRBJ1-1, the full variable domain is SAVISQKPSRDICQRGTSLTIQCQVDSQVTMMFWYRQQPGQSLTLIATANQGSEATYESGFVIDKFPISRPNLTFSTLTVSNMSPEDSSIYLCSATKMNTEAFFGQGTRLTVV.

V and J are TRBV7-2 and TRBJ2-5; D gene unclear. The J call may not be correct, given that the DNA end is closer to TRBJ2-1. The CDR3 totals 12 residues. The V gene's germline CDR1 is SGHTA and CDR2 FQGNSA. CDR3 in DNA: TGTGCCAGCAGTTCCTCCCCCAGAGAGCAGTTCTTC. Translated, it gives CASSSSPREQFF.

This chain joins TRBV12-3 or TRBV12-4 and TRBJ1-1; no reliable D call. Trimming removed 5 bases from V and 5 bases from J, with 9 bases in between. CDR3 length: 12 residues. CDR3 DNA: TGTGCCAGCAGTCCTAGACGGACTGAAGCTTTCTTT. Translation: CASSPRRTEAFF.